What follows is one T cell receptor beta chain and its context. What it binds is unknown. TCRdb reprocessed the reads via MiXCR and lists one record per CDR3 protein. The repertoire holds around 130,000 distinct CDR3 sequences, with 24% as singletons. This entry is derived from a study of T cell repertoires in cytomegalovirus infection. Whole-study context: Both CMV infection and a matching HLA type were indicated by public TCR beta signatures.

V was shortened by 11 bases and J by 6 bases, with 7 bases between the two germline ends. This CDR3 is 10 amino acids long. CDR1 is MNHNY, CDR2 SVGAGI, per germline (reference sequence). The rearrangement joins TRBV6-6 to TRBJ1-4; D uncertain. The sequence came from a human donor in good health (CMV status not recorded). Some clones in this sample may be carry-over from other donors' samples. The sequenced sample consisted of PBMCs, sequenced either directly or after in vitro stimulation (not recorded which). This CDR3 reads CAAGDEKLFF. The CDR3 DNA is TGTGCCGCTGGAGATGAAAAACTGTTTTTT.